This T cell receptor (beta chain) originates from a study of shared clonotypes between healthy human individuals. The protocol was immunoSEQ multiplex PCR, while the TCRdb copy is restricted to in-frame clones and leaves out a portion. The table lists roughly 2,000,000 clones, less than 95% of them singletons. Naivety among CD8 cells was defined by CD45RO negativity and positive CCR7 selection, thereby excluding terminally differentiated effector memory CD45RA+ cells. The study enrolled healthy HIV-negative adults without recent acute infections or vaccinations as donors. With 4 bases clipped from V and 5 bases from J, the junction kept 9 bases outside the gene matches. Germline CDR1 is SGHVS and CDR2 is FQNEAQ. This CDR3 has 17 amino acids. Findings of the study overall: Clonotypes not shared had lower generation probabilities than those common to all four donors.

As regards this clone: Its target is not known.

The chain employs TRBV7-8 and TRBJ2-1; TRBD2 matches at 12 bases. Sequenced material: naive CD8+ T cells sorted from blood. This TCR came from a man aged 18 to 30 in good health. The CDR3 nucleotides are TGTGCCAGCAGCTCCCGGACTAGCGGGATTCTCCACAATGAGCAGTTCTTC. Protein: CASSSRTSGILHNEQFF.